The clone carrying this TCR beta chain has at least ten counts. What it binds is not known. RNA, once extracted, was reverse transcribed into cDNA for use as the sequencing template. Method: immunoSEQ multiplex PCR; TCRdb's copy keeps in-frame clones and lacks some. The sample holds 150,000 to 200,000 clones, around 64% seen once. The sample belongs to a study of CD8+ T cells in alopecia areata. Findings and caveats of the study: Researchers report lesional scalp, most notably alopecia totalis/universalis, outstripped normal scalp in clonality.

Treatment indicated: oral pan-JAK inhibitor, 5-10 mg twice daily. Germline V gene data show CDR1 as ENHRY and CDR2 as SYGVKD. The V gene lost 7 bases and the J gene lost 3 bases, with 9 bases spanning the gap. This CDR3 is built from 13 residues. The starting material was CD4+ T cells sorted from blood, obtained at approximately week 49, from a patient treated with tofacitinib. The sequence was collected from a human donor with alopecia areata. The chain employs TRBV10-3 and TRBJ2-2, with a possible D match to TRBD1 (6 bases). CDR3 protein: CAITTGYTGELFF. For the CDR3, the DNA is TGTGCCATCACCACAGGGTACACCGGGGAGCTGTTTTTT.